This T cell receptor beta chain was recorded in a study of metastatic and nonmetastatic thyroid tumors. Study-level findings and limits: Across blood and tumor, TCR beta diversity in malignant thyroid tumors was reportedly significantly higher than in benign nodules.

Every patient underwent thyroid surgery untreated. V lost 2 bases and J lost 0, with 17 bases in between. Germline CDR1 KGHSH, CDR2 LQKENI. The CDR3 runs 18 residues. In its sample, this clone was seen many times. As yet, its antigen is unknown. TCRdb ran MiXCR on the PCR reads. The sample lists approximately 84,000 clones; 15% were seen once. The sequenced sample consisted of blood. This TCR was recovered from a female donor with papillary thyroid cancer or a benign thyroid nodule (not recorded which). Some clones in this sample may be carry-over from other donors' samples. This chain uses TRBV18 with TRBJ1-3, with a possible D match to TRBD1 (5 bases). The CDR3 DNA follows: TGTGCCAGCTCACCAAGGCCCGCGGGGCGATCCTCTGGAAACACCATATATTTT. Translating gives CASSPRPAGRSSGNTIYF.